These 22 T cell receptor beta chains originate from one sample sequenced in a study of glioma-infiltrating T cells after dendritic cell vaccination. The protocol was immunoSEQ multiplex PCR, while the TCRdb copy is restricted to in-frame clones and leaves out a portion. The sample yields over 90,000 clones, about 85% seen once. Sample: blood, taken before dendritic cell vaccination. The receptors originated from a human donor with glioblastoma.

This rearrangement joins TRBV9 to TRBJ2-1, with D hard to call. Trimming stripped 3 bases from V and 4 bases from J, with 14 bases between. This CDR3 has 15 residues. Germline V gene sequence: CDR1 SGDLS, CDR2 YYNGEE. CDR3 sequence: CASSEDPGSYNEQFF. The CDR3 region has the DNA TGTGCCAGCAGCGAGGATCCGGGTTCTTACAATGAGCAGTTCTTC.

This chain connects TRBV11-2 to TRBJ1-5; D gene ambiguous. V shed 3 bases and J shed 1 base, with 10 bases lying between them. The V gene's germline CDR1 is SGHAT and CDR2 FQNNGV. The CDR3 has 15 residues. The DNA of the CDR3 is TGTGCCAGCAGCTTGCGGGGAGAGAGCAATCAGCCCCAGCATTTT. Its translation is CASSLRGESNQPQHF.

The chain combines TRBV9 with TRBJ2-3, with 7 bases fitting TRBD2. This CDR3 spans 14 amino acids. V was pared by 0 bases and J by 6 bases, with 4 bases of the junction left unmatched. Germline-derived CDR1 and CDR2 are SGDLS and YYNGEE. The CDR3: CASSVAGGLDTQYF. The CDR3 coding sequence is TGTGCCAGCAGCGTAGCGGGAGGTCTGGATACGCAGTATTTT.

This clone was counted once. The V call is TRBV6-1, the J call TRBJ2-2; 11 positions agree with TRBD2. Trimming removed 4 bases from V and 2 bases from J; junction bases left unmatched: 3. The germline V gene encodes CDR1 MNHNS and CDR2 SASEGT. The CDR3 length is 16 residues. CDR3 nucleotide sequence: TGTGCCAGCAGTGCTACTAGCGGGGGAAACACCGGGGAGCTGTTTTTT. Translating it yields CASSATSGGNTGELFF.

The genes are TRBV29-1 and TRBJ1-4, with a tentative D call TRBD1 (6 bases). The V gene's germline CDR1 is SQVTM and CDR2 ANQGSEA. There are 13 residues in the CDR3. The V gene lost 7 bases and the J gene lost 4 bases, with 13 bases spanning the gap. The CDR3 protein is CSALTGGNEKLFF. The DNA of the CDR3 is TGCAGCGCCCTGACAGGAGGTAATGAAAAACTGTTTTTT.

The chain carries TRBV28 and TRBJ1-2, with a weak D call TRBD1 (6 bases). V dropped 4 bases and J dropped 3 bases, with 12 bases sitting between them. The length of the CDR3 is 14 residues. Germline V gene data show CDR1 as MDHEN and CDR2 as SYDVKM. This CDR3 is CASSSTGRYYGYTF. CDR3 DNA: TGTGCCAGCAGTTCGACAGGTCGCTACTATGGCTACACCTTC.

V and J are TRBV5-4 and TRBJ2-7; the D gene is possibly TRBD1 (6 bases). This CDR3 has 14 residues. Germline V CDR1 and CDR2: SGHNT, YYREEE (reference sequence). Trimming took off 0 bases at V and 1 base at J, with 8 bases between the two ends. The CDR3 spells CASSLDRASYEQYF. The CDR3 region has the DNA TGTGCCAGCAGCTTGGACAGGGCTTCCTACGAGCAGTACTTC.

This clone was counted many times. This chain connects TRBV6-1 to TRBJ1-3; D uncertain. Between the trimmed V and J ends, which lost 4 bases and 1 base, there was a span of 8 bases. The CDR3 is 14 residues long. Germline CDR1 reads MNHNS; CDR2 reads SASEGT. The CDR3 coding sequence is TGTGCCAGCAGTGTGAGGGAATCTGGAAACACCATATATTTT. Protein product: CASSVRESGNTIYF.

The gene calls are TRBV18 and TRBJ2-7, with a possible D match to TRBD1 (5 bases). Germline-derived CDR1 and CDR2 are KGHSH and LQKENI. This CDR3 has 14 residues. Trimming took off 2 bases at V and 0 bases at J, with 8 bases between the two ends. The CDR3 coding sequence is TGTGCCAGCTCACCAGGACATACCTCCTACGAGCAGTACTTC. Protein: CASSPGHTSYEQYF.

This rearrangement joins TRBV30 to TRBJ2-2; a weak D match, TRBD2 (6 bases). The germline CDR1 and CDR2 sequences are GTSNPN and SVGIG (reference sequence). The germline V and J ends were trimmed by 0 bases and 6 bases, with 11 bases remaining between them. The CDR3 covers 14 residues. Here the CDR3 reads CAWSVGGGSGELFF. The DNA of the CDR3 is TGTGCCTGGAGTGTCGGTGGGGGGTCCGGGGAGCTGTTTTTT.

This clone was observed a single time. This rearrangement joins TRBV11-3 to TRBJ2-2; no reliable D call. The ends were cut back, 5 bases at V and 3 bases at J, with 7 bases in the middle. Germline lookup yields CDR1 SGHNT and CDR2 YENEEA. The CDR3 contains 13 residues. The DNA for the CDR3 is TGTGCCAGCAGCCAAGCTCACACCGGGGAGCTGTTTTTT. The encoded protein is CASSQAHTGELFF.

The V gene is TRBV6-5, the J gene TRBJ2-1; 7 bases line up with TRBD1. The V gene's germline CDR1 is MNHEY and CDR2 SVGAGI. The ends lost 5 bases at V and 7 bases at J; junction bases unmatched: 2. The CDR3 runs to 12 residues. The CDR3 protein is CASSTQGNEQFF. Here the CDR3 DNA reads TGTGCCAGCAGTACACAGGGGAATGAGCAGTTCTTC.

This rearrangement joins TRBV10-2 to TRBJ2-3; 9 bases are a match to TRBD1. Trimming took 0 bases from V and 6 from J; bases not matched to a gene: 10. This CDR3 region has 17 residues. CDR1 is WSHSY, CDR2 SAAADI, per germline. The CDR3 DNA reads TGCGCCAGCAGTGAGTCTAGGAGTGGGACAGGGAGCGATACGCAGTATTTT. Protein: CASSESRSGTGSDTQYF.

This clone was counted between two and nine times. This chain connects TRBV2 to TRBJ1-3; 7 bases are shared with TRBD1. Losses at the gene ends were 8 bases for V and 4 bases for J; bases not matched to a gene: 8. In germline, CDR1 is SNHLY, CDR2 FYNNEI. The CDR3 is 14 amino acids. The CDR3 DNA follows: TGTGCCAGCGGTCCCGGGACAGTAGGAAACACCATATATTTT. It is translated as CASGPGTVGNTIYF.

This rearrangement joins TRBV14 to TRBJ2-7, with TRBD1 matching over 7 bases. The junction had 15 bases not matched to a gene; V was cut back by 1 base and J by 9 bases. The CDR3 covers 16 residues. Germline CDR1 is SGHDN and CDR2 is FVKESK. CDR3 sequence: CASSQGSRRGFLGQYF. The CDR3 region has the DNA TGTGCCAGCAGCCAAGGTTCCCGCAGGGGGTTTTTGGGGCAGTACTTC.

The rearrangement uses TRBV12-5 and TRBJ2-7; no clear D gene. The CDR3 loop spans 11 amino acids. The V end lost 6 bases, the J end lost 3 bases, and 6 bases lay between the germline ends. CDR1 is LGHNT, CDR2 FRNRAP, per germline. The CDR3 DNA reads TGTGCTAGTGGGCTCGGCTACGAGCAGTACTTC. Its protein is CASGLGYEQYF.

The chain recombines TRBV10-1 with TRBJ1-2; TRBD1 agrees at 7 bases. The ends lost 3 bases at V and 10 bases at J; junction bases unmatched: 5. The CDR3 runs 12 residues. The germline gives CDR1 WNHNN, CDR2 SYGVQD (reference sequence). DNA of the CDR3: TGCGCCAGCAGTGAAGACAGGGAGGTCTACACCTTC. Its protein product is CASSEDREVYTF.

About this clone: This sample includes further DNA sequences coding for the same CDR3. The chain combines TRBV9 with TRBJ2-1; D is undetermined. Trimming removed 2 bases at V and 9 bases at J, with 6 bases between. CDR1 is SGDLS and CDR2 is YYNGEE in the germline V gene. The CDR3 has 11 amino acids. The CDR3 nucleotides read TGTGCCAGCAGCGTGGCCAGTGAGCAGTTCTTC. This gives the protein CASSVASEQFF.

This clone is a singleton in its sample. The V gene is TRBV5-1, the J gene TRBJ1-1, with 7 bases matching TRBD1. The V segment lost 3 bases and the J segment 3 bases; nucleotides outside the gene matches: 5. This CDR3 has 14 residues. From germline, CDR1 is SGHRS and CDR2 YFSETQ. For the CDR3, the DNA is TGCGCCAGCAGCTGGGACAGTTTGGACACTGAAGCTTTCTTT. This codes for CASSWDSLDTEAFF.

This chain connects TRBV9 to TRBJ2-1, with a tentative D call TRBD2 (5 bases). Trimming removed 4 bases at V and 7 bases at J, with 15 bases between. Germline values: CDR1 SGDLS, CDR2 YYNGEE. This CDR3 spans 14 amino acids. The chain's CDR3 is CASSSRTGTNEQFF. DNA for the CDR3: TGTGCCAGCAGCTCTCGGACGGGAACAAATGAGCAGTTCTTC.

V gene TRBV12-2 combines with J gene TRBJ1-1. TRBV12-2 is a pseudogene segment. The CDR3 has 12 residues. The CDR3 loop reads CASRSLGGEAFF. Here the CDR3 DNA reads TGTGCAAGTCGCTCCCTAGGTGGAGAAGCTTTCTTT.

The rearrangement uses TRBV30 and TRBJ1-1; no definite D call. Germline lookup yields CDR1 GTSNPN and CDR2 SVGIG (reference sequence). The CDR3 extends over 12 amino acids. Deletions cut 1 base from V and 11 bases from J, with 14 bases between. This chain's CDR3 is CAWSGPDGVAFF. CDR3 coding DNA: TGTGCCTGGAGTGGCCCGGACGGGGTTGCTTTCTTT.